This entry describes one T cell receptor beta chain. Its antigen is not known. Other nucleotide sequences in the sample specify the same CDR3. The data belong to a study of shared clonotypes between healthy human individuals. In the authors' workflow: Filtering was not the same, since immunoSEQ gave junction-only sequences without quality scores. The assay was immunoSEQ multiplex PCR, and TCRdb's table has in-frame clones only and misses some. The V and J calls and clone size come from that table; D and trimming were worked out from the DNA. The sample includes around 600,000 clones, roughly 98% of them seen just once. Germline V gene data show CDR1 as SGHAT and CDR2 as FQNNGV. The CDR3 runs to 12 residues. With 4 bases removed from V and 3 bases from J, the gap between germline ends came to 7 bases. Study-wide points: The researchers took only blood, and tissue repertoires probably look different.

It was CD45RO-negative cells, positively selected for CCR7, that made up naive CD8 cells, with terminally differentiated effector memory CD45RA+ cells excluded. The TCR sequence derives from a man younger than 40 in good health. The chain carries TRBV11-2 and TRBJ2-7; D is ambiguous. The specimen was naive CD8+ T cells sorted from blood. CDR3 DNA sequence: TGTGCCAGCAGCTGGGGTAACTACGAGCAGTACTTC. Protein product: CASSWGNYEQYF.